This T cell receptor (beta chain) was obtained from a study of long-term antiretroviral therapy in people with HIV. Study-wide results and caveats: Patients on ART gained diversity, which nonetheless stayed below transplant donor controls.

The assay used was immunoSEQ (version v3.0), run at survey level. The repertoire was sequenced with immunoSEQ multiplex PCR; TCRdb's copy has only in-frame clones and lacks some. The sample lists approximately 28,000 clones; about 95% were seen once. For each donor, at least one pre-ART and at least two post-ART PBMC samples were available. As for this clone: The target antigen is unknown.

This specimen was unsorted PBMCs, taken 5.3 years after starting antiretroviral therapy. The source of this sequence is a young man with HIV.

CDR3 sequence: CASSLIAGKTGELFF. The CDR3 DNA sequence: TGTGCCAGCAGCCTCATAGCGGGAAAGACCGGGGAGCTGTTTTTT. This sequence joins TRBV11-2 and TRBJ2-2, with 8 positions matching TRBD2. The CDR3 spans 15 residues. V trimming: 5 bases; J trimming: 5 bases; junction bases outside the gene matches: 7. Germline CDR1 is SGHAT and CDR2 is FQNNGV.